What follows are 3 T cell receptor beta chains derived from one specimen sequenced in a study of T cells in Graves' hyperthyroidism and ophthalmopathy. Amplification of TCR beta CDR3 regions used RNA as the template. The HTBI primer set drove a first-round RT-PCR of the TCR CDR3. MiXCR was run by TCRdb on the multiplex PCR reads, yielding one entry per CDR3 protein. The table records around 660,000 distinct CDR3 sequences, roughly 45% of them present only once. Source material: peripheral blood or thyroid tissue (not recorded which). The source is an adult man with Graves' disease, either hyperthyroidism or ophthalmopathy (not recorded which).

Worth noting for this clonotype: Relative to the germline gene, one junction end is altered; a read error may explain this. V gene TRBV29-1 combines with J gene TRBJ1-2; D is possibly TRBD1 (6 bases). This CDR3 has 10 residues. CDR1 and CDR2 from the germline V gene are SQVTM and ANQGSEA. For the CDR3, the DNA is TGCAGCGAGGAAAGGCAGGGGATCGCTTTC. It is translated as CSEERQGIAF.

The genes are TRBV20-1 and TRBJ2-7; D unclear. Germline V gene lookup returns CDR1 DFQATT and CDR2 SNEGSKA (reference sequence). There are 16 residues in the CDR3. V lost 0 bases, J lost 6 bases, and 21 bases lay in between. In DNA, the CDR3 is TGCAGTGCTAGAGATGCCGGTGCTAGTCTTCTAGGCGAGCAGTACTTC. It specifies CSARDAGASLLGEQYF.

V gene TRBV25-1 combines with J gene TRBJ2-7; the D gene is possibly TRBD1 (5 bases). The CDR3 covers 14 residues. From germline, CDR1 is MGHDK and CDR2 SYGVNS. Trimming took off 6 bases at V and 9 bases at J, with 21 bases between the two ends. The CDR3 loop reads CASSPPVAGWMQYF. The CDR3 DNA reads as TGTGCCAGCAGCCCCCCGGTAGCAGGGTGGATGCAGTACTTC.